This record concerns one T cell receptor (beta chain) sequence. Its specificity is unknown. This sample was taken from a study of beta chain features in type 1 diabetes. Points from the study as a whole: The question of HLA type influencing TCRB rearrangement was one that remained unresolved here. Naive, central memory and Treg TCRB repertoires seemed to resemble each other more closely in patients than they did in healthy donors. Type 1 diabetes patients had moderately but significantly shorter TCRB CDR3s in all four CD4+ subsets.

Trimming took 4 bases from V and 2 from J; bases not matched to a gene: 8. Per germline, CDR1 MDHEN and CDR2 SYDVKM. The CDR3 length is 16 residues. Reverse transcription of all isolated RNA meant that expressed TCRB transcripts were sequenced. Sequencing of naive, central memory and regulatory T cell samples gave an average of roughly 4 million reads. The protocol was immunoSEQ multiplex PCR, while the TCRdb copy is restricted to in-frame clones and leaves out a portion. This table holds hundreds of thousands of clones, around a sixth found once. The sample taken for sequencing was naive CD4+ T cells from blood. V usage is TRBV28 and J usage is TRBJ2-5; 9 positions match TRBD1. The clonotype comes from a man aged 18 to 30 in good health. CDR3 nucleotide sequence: TGTGCCAGCAGTTCGATCGGGACAGGGCGGCAAGAGACCCAGTACTTC. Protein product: CASSSIGTGRQETQYF.